The 8 T cell receptor beta chains below were found in one sample sequenced in a study of blood T cells in healthy people across ages. A sample-barcoded 5' primer and a J-beta primer mix were used in a second PCR of about 6 to 12 cycles. TCRdb passed the 5' RACE reads through MiXCR, listing each CDR3 protein once. The sample carries some 1,000,000 distinct CDR3 sequences, approximately 25% recorded once. These data were also reused for a study on T cells of mothers and their children.

The sample consisted of blood. The source of these receptors is a girl aged 2 to 10 in good health.

The sample holds a few counts of this clonotype. The chain couples TRBV2 to TRBJ2-3; TRBD2 agrees at 7 bases. The V and J ends lost 11 bases and 1 base, in that order; junction bases with no gene match: 12. Germline loops: CDR1 SNHLY, CDR2 FYNNEI. The CDR3 consists of 15 residues. CDR3 bases: TGTGCCTCAGCGGCGATAGCGGGTCGCACAGATACGCAGTATTTT. Residues: CASAAIAGRTDTQYF.

The chain recombines TRBV10-3 with TRBJ2-2, with 13 bases lining up with TRBD2. Germline CDR1 reads ENHRY; CDR2 reads SYGVKD. V trimming: 7 bases; J trimming: 2 bases; junction bases outside the gene matches: 7. The CDR3 runs to 17 residues. CDR3 protein: CAIKPGLAGPNTGELFF. CDR3 DNA: TGTGCCATCAAGCCGGGACTAGCGGGGCCAAACACCGGGGAGCTGTTTTTT.

This clonotype was seen a handful of times. Germline and junction disagree at one end, which may indicate a read error. The genes are TRBV15 and TRBJ1-3, with D unclear. The germline V gene encodes CDR1 LNHNV and CDR2 YYDKDF (reference sequence). CDR3 size: 11 residues. CDR3 coding DNA: TGTGCCACAGGGTCTGGAGACACCATATATTTT. Amino acids: CATGSGDTIYF.

This clonotype was observed a few times. This chain joins TRBV12-3 or TRBV12-4 and TRBJ1-3; D gene uncertain. V was shortened by 4 bases and J by 0 bases, with 19 bases between the two germline ends. The CDR3 runs to 18 residues. The CDR3 DNA reads TGTGCCAGCAGTTCGGGGTTTTCGGGATTAGGCTCTGGAAACACCATATATTTT. Protein: CASSSGFSGLGSGNTIYF.

The chain is built from TRBV29-1 and TRBJ2-1, with TRBD2 matching over 10 bases. The CDR3 is made up of 14 amino acids. Germline CDR1 SQVTM, CDR2 ANQGSEA. Trimming at V came to 4 bases and at J to 3 bases, leaving 3 bases not matched to a gene. The CDR3 region is CSVALAGVYNEQFF. In DNA form, the CDR3 reads TGCAGCGTTGCTCTAGCGGGGGTCTACAATGAGCAGTTCTTC.

The rearrangement joins TRBV7-2 to TRBJ2-3; TRBD2 agrees at 8 bases. The germline V gene has CDR1 SGHTA and CDR2 FQGNSA. After removal of 6 bases from V and 4 bases from J, the junction contained 3 bases not matched to a gene. The CDR3 loop spans 13 amino acids. The CDR3 nucleotides read TGTGCCAGCAGACGGGGGGGCTCAGATACGCAGTATTTT. Translating it yields CASRRGGSDTQYF.

This chain uses TRBV5-6 with TRBJ1-2; TRBD1 is a possible D gene (6 bases). This CDR3 region has 14 residues. Germline-derived CDR1 and CDR2 are SGHDT and YYEEEE. The V end was cut by 7 bases, the J end by 7 bases, with 20 bases between. The CDR3 protein is CASFGGRAISGYTF. The CDR3 DNA is TGTGCCAGCTTCGGGGGCAGGGCGATAAGTGGCTACACCTTC. The full variable domain, completed using reference TRBV5-6 and TRBJ1-2, is DAGVTQSPTHLIKTRGQQVTLRCSPKSGHDTVSWYQQALGQGPQFIFQYYEEEERQRGNFPDRFSGHQFPNYSSELNVNALLLGDSALYLCASFGGRAISGYTFGSGTRLTVV.

Turning to this clonotype: The junction departs from the called germline gene at one end, perhaps through a read error. The chain couples TRBV10-3 to TRBJ2-5, with D hard to call. Per germline, CDR1 ENHRY and CDR2 SYGVKD. The CDR3 runs to 12 residues. CDR3 region: CAIGDSKETQYF. In nucleotides, the CDR3 is TGTGCCATCGGTGACTCCAAGGAGACCCAGTACTTC.